Detailed here is one T cell receptor (beta chain). Its antigen remains unidentified. Base qualities were left out, and no much larger clone turns up one base away. The time point label of this sample denotes: baseline before first vaccination. Vaccinee samples came from UK trials COV001 and COV002, including a single-blind randomized controlled phase 2/3 trial of AZD1222 (ChAdOx1 nCoV-19) in healthy adults. For TCRbeta chain sequencing, PBMC samples from trial participants were taken at day 0 and at day 28 after the second dose. V and J are trimmed by 5 bases and 1 base, and the gene matches miss 11 bases of the junction. Taken from the germline V gene (reference sequence), the CDR1 and CDR2 loops are GTSNPN and SVGIG. From the cysteine through the phenylalanine, the CDR3 covers 16 amino acids. Solely the CDR3 DNA is kept, with 48 bases framed from the first base. The data derive from a study of T cell responses to AZD1222 COVID-19 vaccine (dated by TCRdb to the early 2020s). Study-wide context: Because spike-specific TCR depth and breadth did not differ between the two schedules, AZD1222 recipients who got a second dose at roughly 4 weeks were pooled with those who got a second dose at roughly 12 weeks. TCR sequencing covered fewer than 250 trial participants: 200 to 220 given two doses of AZD1222 and approximately 26 given two doses of MenACWY control vaccine. Trial participants were enrolled into age subgroups of 18-55, 56-69 and 70-plus years, which contained roughly 150, 30 and 60 TCR-sequenced participants, respectively.

Study-level results and caveats: Participants were mostly white British and included more females than males, and it was suggested by the authors that clonal diversity may have been underestimated. After two AZD1222 doses, both the breadth and the depth of spike-specific TCRs were significantly higher than at day 0 and than in MenACWY recipients. Reportedly, close to half of the unique spike-specific TCRs recognized epitopes lying outside the regions that are mutated in the B.1.351 and B.1.1.7 variants. The 56-69-year group was small, and its depth increase did not reach significance, likely because of low power. Conclusions about previously exposed vaccinees are limited, since just a handful of AZD1222 recipients were seropositive for SARS-CoV-2 at baseline. Vaccine-associated CD4 TCRs spanned the whole spike protein, with dominant responses in regions 160-218 and 743-854. Because no samples from the day 14 peak response were available, repertoires could be characterized only after the peak T cell response.

The CDR3 regions of human TCRbeta chains were subjected to immunosequencing. Per the source publication's procedure: Repertoire TCRs were matched against a reference library of SARS-CoV-2-specific TCRs generated with the MIRA antigen-specificity platform. Breadth meant the fraction of unique TCRs that were SARS-CoV-2-associated, whereas depth meant the fraction of total T cells that were SARS-CoV-2-associated. Using the MIRA data, each spike-specific TCR was mapped to the spike region that the TCR reacts to and placed in a CD4 or CD8 class. Log10-transformed breadth and depth values were compared by one-way ANOVA with Sidak's multiple comparisons tests. TCRdb provides this immuneACCESS table in a form limited to in-frame rearrangements. Some clones are lacking; in checked studies, under half of them reflect an unresolved V gene, and why the rest are absent is not known. Clonal size and the V and J genes are those of that table, whereas D and trimming came from the DNA. The sample table records 100,000 to 150,000 clones; around 94% of these occur just once. The ten largest clonotypes hold over 6.5% of the sample.

The sequence joins TRBV30 to TRBJ1-1; the junction holds 9 bases that match TRBD1. The TCR comes from an adult in good health. Sequenced here: peripheral blood, sampled on day 0 of AZD1222 vaccination. The bases are TGTGCCTGGGCTTTGCGGGACAGGGCTCCGAACACTGAAGCTTTCTTT. It codes for CAWALRDRAPNTEAFF.